This record looks at one T cell receptor beta chain sequence and its context. Antigen: not known. TCRdb's table, derived via immunoSEQ multiplex PCR, lists solely in-frame clones and lacks some. Of approximately 92,000 clones listed, around 83% are singletons. This sample was included in a study of identifying expanded T cells in peripheral blood. Notes on the study in general: Variance in clone template counts between approximately 2-week samples significantly increased with total template count across all healthy donors.

The CDR3 is made up of 11 amino acids. V dropped 5 bases and J dropped 4 bases, with 9 bases sitting between them. Germline V gene sequence: CDR1 SQVTM, CDR2 ANQGSEA. Healthy donors had no documented immune events, such as infections, while sampled. The sample taken for sequencing was blood. This chain links TRBV29-1 with TRBJ2-7; D gene unclear. The source is a person between 18 and 70 years old in good health. CDR3 DNA sequence: TGCAGCGTTTCTCTAAGGTACGAGCAGTACTTC. Encoded protein: CSVSLRYEQYF.